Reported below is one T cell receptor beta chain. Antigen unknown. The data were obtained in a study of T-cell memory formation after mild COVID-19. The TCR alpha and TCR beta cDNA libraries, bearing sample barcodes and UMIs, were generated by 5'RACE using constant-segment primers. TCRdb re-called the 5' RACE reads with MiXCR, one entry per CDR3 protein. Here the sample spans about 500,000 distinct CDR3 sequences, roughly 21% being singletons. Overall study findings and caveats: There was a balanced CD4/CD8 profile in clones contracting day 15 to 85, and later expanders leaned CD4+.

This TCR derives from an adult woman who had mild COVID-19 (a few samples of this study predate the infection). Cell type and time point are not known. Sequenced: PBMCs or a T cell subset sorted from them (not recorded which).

CDR3 bases: TGCAGCGTCCTCCTAGCGGGGGGCCTAAGTAGCACAGATACGCAGTATTTT. Translating gives CSVLLAGGLSSTDTQYF. This chain uses TRBV29-1 with TRBJ2-3; TRBD2 agrees at 11 bases. Germline loops: CDR1 SQVTM, CDR2 ANQGSEA. This CDR3 is built from 17 residues. V dropped 6 bases and J dropped 0; count of bases not matched to a gene: 11.